The rows below give T cell receptor beta chains drawn from one sample of a study of identical twins. MiXCR was run by TCRdb on the 5' RACE reads, yielding one entry per CDR3 protein. The sample includes some 710,000 distinct CDR3 sequences, roughly 6.2% of them seen just once. Material: naive T cells sorted from blood. These TCRs come from a man younger than 35 in good health. Each CDR3 is given with its conserved first and last residue. The D gene is left open where the match is weak. The size entry is marked missing in some rows and otherwise reads once, few, many or a size class.

many TRBJ2-5 TRBV7-8 . CASSLNRVRETQYF TGTGCCAGCAGCTTAAACAGGGTACGAGAGACCCAGTACTTC
many TRBJ1-1 TRBV28 . CASSPLRGEAFF TGTGCCAGCTCCCCCCTCCGAGGGGAAGCTTTCTTT
few TRBJ2-7 TRBV7-2 TRBD1 CASSSRWGQIYEQYF TGTGCCAGCAGCTCCCGGTGGGGACAGATCTACGAGCAGTACTTC
many TRBJ2-1 TRBV20-1 TRBD2 CSARDIVRLAGSGSYNEQFF TGCAGTGCTAGAGATATAGTTAGACTAGCGGGAAGTGGGTCCTACAATGAGCAGTTCTTC
many TRBJ2-5 TRBV5-1 . CASSLAGVSDQETQYF TGCGCCAGCAGCTTGGCCGGCGTTTCGGATCAAGAGACCCAGTACTTC
many TRBJ2-1 TRBV12-3/TRBV12-4 TRBD1 CASSLSGTAYNEQFF TGTGCCAGCAGTTTAAGTGGGACAGCCTACAATGAGCAGTTCTTC
many TRBJ1-1 TRBV6-2/TRBV6-3 . CASSYSYVEAFF TGTGCCAGCAGCTACTCTTACGTAGAAGCTTTCTTT
few TRBJ2-3 TRBV7-2 TRBD2 CASSSEGTSGYTQYF TGTGCCAGCAGCTCTGAGGGGACTAGCGGTTATACGCAGTATTTT
few TRBJ2-3 TRBV2 . CASSEGASPGDTQYF TGTGCCAGCAGTGAAGGGGCCTCTCCAGGAGATACGCAGTATTTT
. TRBJ2-1 TRBV5-1 . CASRVDSSYNEQFF TGCGCCAGCAGAGTAGACAGCTCCTACAATGAGCAGTTCTTC
many TRBJ1-5 TRBV24-1 TRBD1 CATSDTGTGVNQPQHF TGTGCCACCAGTGACACCGGGACAGGGGTTAATCAGCCCCAGCATTTT
few TRBJ2-3 TRBV27 . CASMVKDTQYF TGTGCCAGCATGGTGAAAGATACGCAGTATTTT
once TRBJ2-5 TRBV5-6 . CASSSIASEETQYF TGTGCCAGCAGCTCTATAGCGAGTGAGGAGACCCAGTACTTC
. TRBJ2-1 TRBV3-1 . CASSQDRQYNEQFF TGTGCCAGCAGCCAAGATCGACAGTACAATGAGCAGTTCTTC
many TRBJ2-1 TRBV6-5 . CASSYSRDSYTRKNNEQFF TGTGCCAGCAGTTACTCGCGGGACAGCTACACCAGAAAAAACAATGAGCAGTTCTTC
many TRBJ1-3 TRBV10-3 . CAISEPGGGGSGNTIYF TGTGCCATCAGTGAACCCGGCGGCGGAGGGAGTGGAAACACCATATATTTT
many TRBJ2-1 TRBV29-1 TRBD2 CSVTGLAGGTAVIF TGCAGCGTTACGGGACTAGCGGGAGGGACCGCAGTAATCTTC
many TRBJ2-1 TRBV29-1 . CSDRDVNTAQQFF TGCAGCGACAGGGACGTGAACACCGCCCAGCAGTTCTTC
many TRBJ2-2 TRBV20-1 . CSARDTGRDTGELFF TGCAGTGCTAGAGATACAGGGCGGGACACCGGGGAGCTGTTTTTT
many TRBJ2-2 TRBV20-1 TRBD2 CSAAVRWAGLPSTGELFF TGCAGTGCCGCAGTCCGTTGGGCGGGACTACCCAGCACCGGGGAGCTGTTTTTT
many TRBJ2-1 TRBV6-1 TRBD2 CASSKPLGLAGDNEQFF TGTGCCAGCAGTAAGCCGCTGGGACTAGCGGGTGACAATGAGCAGTTCTTC
few TRBJ1-5 TRBV27 . CASSPQYSYSNQPQHF TGTGCCAGCAGTCCCCAATACAGTTATAGCAATCAGCCCCAGCATTTT
few TRBJ1-1 TRBV24-1 TRBD1 CATSVPTPRQGRKNTEAFF TGTGCCACCAGTGTCCCAACCCCTAGACAGGGTAGGAAGAACACTGAAGCTTTCTTT
many TRBJ2-7 TRBV29-1 . CSVAVAEYEQYF TGCAGCGTTGCGGTGGCGGAGTACGAGCAGTACTTC
many TRBJ1-1 TRBV9 . CASSSGLNTEAFF TGTGCCAGCAGCTCCGGCCTGAACACTGAAGCTTTCTTT
many TRBJ2-7 TRBV29-1 TRBD2 CSGLITGTRSDEQYF TGCAGCGGATTAATTACCGGGACTAGATCCGACGAGCAGTACTTC